The TCR beta chain under discussion was sequenced for a study of blood T cell repertoires in COVID-19. Study as a whole: Acute and convalescent COVID-19 specimens originated in the United States, Italy and Spain. T cells, B-cell-depleted T cells, or PBMCs provided the cDNA or gDNA that served as material.

Trimming left V 4 bases short and J 6 bases short, with 13 bases between. Per germline, CDR1 MNHEY and CDR2 SMNVEV (reference sequence). The CDR3 has 13 amino acids. Authors' data handling: Reference gene primer amplification yielded estimated nucleated cell counts. TCRdb keeps only in-frame clones here, not all; method: immunoSEQ multiplex PCR. V and J calls and clone size come straight from that table; D and trimming were deduced from the DNA. The sample contains under 150,000 clones, about 82% of which appear only once. The table lists this clone with a few counts. This sequence joins TRBV27 and TRBJ2-7, with D possibly being TRBD2 (5 bases). The source material was peripheral blood. This TCR came from a woman aged 35 to 49 with active or convalescent COVID-19. In DNA, the CDR3 is TGTGCCAGCAGTTCCGGGGTTAGGTTCGAGCAGTACTTC. It yields the protein CASSSGVRFEQYF.